This record concerns one TCR beta chain sequence. Its target is not known. Individual cDNA molecules each received unique molecular identifiers attached to them. TCRdb reprocessed the 5' RACE reads with MiXCR, giving one entry per CDR3 protein. The sample holds about 60,000 distinct CDR3 sequences, roughly 12% seen once. This specimen comes from a study of early T cells in non-severe SARS-CoV-2 infection. Study in general: From unsorted whole blood, bulk RNA was sequenced, and the chains remained unpaired.

Overall study results and limits: The study's VDJdb matching favored anti-spike CD8 responses and missed private and CD4 specificities.

The V segment lost 5 bases and the J segment 7 bases; nucleotides outside the gene matches: 8. Germline V gives CDR1 SGHVS, CDR2 FQNEAQ. The CDR3 is 15 amino acids. The V call is TRBV7-8, the J call TRBJ1-6; the match to TRBD1 covers 7 bases. This sequence originates from an adult who was a healthcare worker with PCR-confirmed SARS-CoV-2 infection or an uninfected control (not recorded which). Sequencing was performed on whole blood. The CDR3 sequence is CASSLTPQGNSPLHF. The CDR3 DNA sequence: TGTGCCAGCAGCCTGACCCCACAGGGGAATTCACCCCTCCACTTT.